The next 25 T cell receptor beta chains were all read from a single sample in a study of T-cell reconstitution after alpha-beta-depleted transplantation in children. Unique molecular identifiers were incorporated into the prepared TCRbeta library. One entry per CDR3 protein, called by TCRdb with MiXCR from the PCR reads. The top ten hold just over 35% of the sample, which has almost 600,000 distinct CDR3 sequences, around 27% seen once. This sample comprised PBMCs, obtained before TCRalphabeta/CD19-depleted stem cell transplant. These receptors were collected from a boy in the first two years of life with Wiskott-Aldrich syndrome, due to receive a stem cell transplant.

In this sample, this clonotype turned up a few times. The J gene is TRBJ2-5, the V gene TRBV6-1; possibly TRBD2 for D (6 bases). V gave up 2 bases and J gave up 5 bases, with 15 bases separating them. The length of the CDR3 is 15 residues. Germline values: CDR1 MNHNS, CDR2 SASEGT. CDR3 sequence (DNA): TGTGCCAGCAGTGAATGGGACTGGAGCCAGGAGACCCAGTACTTC. Translation: CASSEWDWSQETQYF.

This chain joins TRBV10-3 and TRBJ2-2; 7 positions match TRBD1. Germline V gene data show CDR1 as ENHRY and CDR2 as SYGVKD. V lost 8 bases and J lost 5; bases outside the gene matches: 5. The CDR3 contains 13 residues. The CDR3, as DNA: TGTGCCATCTGGGCAGGGGGAACCGGGGAGCTGTTTTTT. Translation: CAIWAGGTGELFF.

This clonotype was detected only a few times. The chain has TRBV29-1 and TRBJ2-3; D call uncertain. Germline assignment: CDR1 SQVTM and CDR2 ANQGSEA. V was cut by 3 bases and J by 4 bases, with 5 bases left in between. The CDR3 is 11 amino acids. The CDR3 nucleotides are TGCAGCGTTGAGGATCCAGATACGCAGTATTTT. Amino acid sequence: CSVEDPDTQYF.

The chain recombines TRBV7-3 with TRBJ2-2; a weak D match, TRBD1 (5 bases). V dropped 5 bases and J dropped 4 bases, with 11 bases sitting between them. Germline V CDR1 and CDR2: SGHTA, FQGTGA. CDR3 length: 14 residues. CDR3 protein: CASSTTGRTGELFF. CDR3 DNA: TGTGCCAGCAGCACCACAGGACGCACCGGGGAGCTGTTTTTT. The full variable domain, completed using reference TRBV7-3 and TRBJ2-2, is GAGVSQTPSNKVTEKGKYVELRCDPISGHTALYWYRQSLGQGPEFLIYFQGTGAADDSGLPNDRFFAVRPEGSVSTLKIQRTERGDSAVYLCASSTTGRTGELFFGEGSRLTVL.

This clonotype showed up just a few times. V is TRBV5-5 and J is TRBJ2-7, with TRBD1 identical over 7 bases. Germline V gene lookup returns CDR1 SGHKS and CDR2 YYEKEE (reference sequence). V was pared by 6 bases and J by 7 bases, with 10 bases of the junction left unmatched. The CDR3 consists of 13 residues. In nucleotides, the CDR3 is TGTGCCAGCAAGGACAGGCACATGCGGGAGCAGTACTTC. Amino acids: CASKDRHMREQYF.

This clonotype was observed a few times. The chain recombines TRBV28 with TRBJ1-4; D not resolved. The germline gives CDR1 MDHEN, CDR2 SYDVKM. The CDR3 length is 14 residues. V dropped 3 bases and J dropped 7 bases, with 12 bases sitting between them. The CDR3 nucleotides read TGTGCCAGCAGTTTTGATCTACCCAGTGAAAAACTGTTTTTT. Its protein product is CASSFDLPSEKLFF.

This clonotype was counted a few times. V usage is TRBV5-1 and J usage is TRBJ1-2; TRBD1 aligns across 10 bases. V lost 3 bases and J lost 6; bases outside the gene matches: 8. The CDR3 loop spans 15 amino acids. The V gene's germline CDR1 is SGHRS and CDR2 YFSETQ. The CDR3 sequence: CASSSPTGGTDGYTF. The CDR3 DNA reads TGCGCCAGCAGCTCACCGACAGGGGGCACGGATGGCTACACCTTC.

J is TRBJ2-7 and V is TRBV2; 8 bases fit TRBD2. V was pared by 3 bases and J by 9 bases, with 13 bases of the junction left unmatched. The CDR3 totals 15 residues. In germline, CDR1 is SNHLY, CDR2 FYNNEI. CDR3 protein: CASSDRGGLAPRQYF. The CDR3 nucleotides are TGTGCCAGCAGTGATAGAGGCGGACTAGCCCCCAGGCAGTACTTC.

This clonotype was found a few times. This sequence joins TRBV20-1 and TRBJ2-2; D may match TRBD1 or TRBD2 (6 bases each). The V gene lost 3 bases and the J gene lost 12 bases, with 14 bases spanning the gap. This CDR3 comprises 12 residues. Germline-derived CDR1 and CDR2 are DFQATT and SNEGSKA (reference sequence). The CDR3 sequence is CSARTGGPKLFF. CDR3 DNA sequence: TGCAGTGCTAGGACCGGGGGCCCCAAGCTGTTTTTT.

The chain links TRBV11-2 to TRBJ2-3, with no clear D. Trimming took off 6 bases at V and 0 bases at J, with 4 bases between the two ends. Germline V lookup: CDR1 SGHAT, CDR2 FQNNGV. The CDR3 has 12 residues. The CDR3 DNA reads as TGTGCCAGCAGGGCAAGCACAGATACGCAGTATTTT. Translating gives CASRASTDTQYF.

V usage is TRBV5-1 and J usage is TRBJ2-1; no clear D gene. CDR1 and CDR2 (germline): SGHRS, YFSETQ. The CDR3 sequence is 13 residues long. The V end was cut by 3 bases, the J end by 0 bases, with 4 bases between. The CDR3 region has the DNA TGCGCCAGCAGCTCGCGCTCCTACAATGAGCAGTTCTTC. It translates to CASSSRSYNEQFF.

The CDR3 region is CASSPIYTDTQYF. Here the CDR3 DNA reads TGTGCCTCCTCCCCCATATACACAGATACGCAGTATTTT. This sequence joins TRBV28 and TRBJ2-3; D uncertain. Trimming left V 11 bases short and J 2 bases short, with 14 bases between. Germline values: CDR1 MDHEN, CDR2 SYDVKM. CDR3 length equals 13 residues.

This chain uses TRBV12-3 or TRBV12-4 with TRBJ2-6; TRBD2 agrees at 8 bases. V was pared by 9 bases and J by 3 bases, with 7 bases of the junction left unmatched. The CDR3 length is 15 residues. The CDR3 DNA reads TGTGCCAGTCATACCGGGGGGGTTGGGGCCAACGTCCTGACTTTC. This translates into CASHTGGVGANVLTF.

This clonotype was counted only a few times. This chain links TRBV7-9 with TRBJ2-5, with no clear D. The CDR3 sequence is 15 residues long. CDR1 is SEHNR, CDR2 FQNEAQ, per germline (reference sequence). V gave up 0 bases and J gave up 4 bases, with 12 bases separating them. The CDR3 reads CASSLARLAGETQYF. The CDR3 DNA is TGTGCCAGCAGCTTAGCTAGGTTAGCTGGAGAGACCCAGTACTTC.

The V call is TRBV15, the J call TRBJ2-4; D is possibly TRBD1 (5 bases). The CDR3 has 15 amino acids. V was trimmed by 1 base and J by 5 bases, leaving 12 bases between them. Germline V gene data show CDR1 as LNHNV and CDR2 as YYDKDF (reference sequence). CDR3 nucleotide sequence: TGTGCCACCAGCAGAGCTCAGGGTAACCAAAACATTCAGTACTTC. Its protein product is CATSRAQGNQNIQYF.

The chain couples TRBV28 to TRBJ2-6; 8 bases align to TRBD1. There are 17 residues in the CDR3. V gave up 5 bases and J gave up 2 bases; unmatched junction bases: 8. Germline CDR1 reads MDHEN; CDR2 reads SYDVKM. The CDR3 DNA is TGTGCCAGCAGTCCGGACAGGGATAGTACTGGGGCCAACGTCCTGACTTTC. Translation: CASSPDRDSTGANVLTF.

The DNA for the CDR3 is TGCGCCAGCAGCTTGAAGGGGCCCGACACCGGGGAGCTGTTTTTT. Translating it yields CASSLKGPDTGELFF. The V gene is TRBV5-1, the J gene TRBJ2-2, with D perhaps matching TRBD1 (5 bases). CDR1 SGHRS and CDR2 YFSETQ come from the germline V gene. Trimming shortened V by 1 base and J by 3 bases, and 10 bases separated the two germline ends. This CDR3 is built from 15 residues.

This clonotype was counted only a few times. The chain combines TRBV6-5 with TRBJ1-1; D gene ambiguous. V was clipped by 6 bases and J by 4 bases, with 15 bases between them. The CDR3 is 14 residues long. CDR1 MNHEY and CDR2 SVGAGI come from the germline V gene. In nucleotides, the CDR3 is TGTGCCAGCAGGCCACCCCTTGGGGTCACTGAAGCTTTCTTT. Its translation is CASRPPLGVTEAFF.

This clonotype occurred a few times. This sequence joins TRBV7-9 and TRBJ1-2; tentative D call: TRBD1 (6 bases). Per the germline V gene, CDR1 is SEHNR and CDR2 is FQNEAQ (reference sequence). The CDR3 spans 16 residues. V lost 0 bases, J lost 4 bases, and 15 bases lay in between. CDR3 sequence reads: CASSLAGQDSSYGYTF. In DNA form, the CDR3 reads TGTGCCAGCAGCTTAGCGGGTCAGGACAGTTCCTATGGCTACACCTTC. Combining the CDR3 with reference TRBV7-9 and TRBJ1-2 gives the whole variable domain DTGVSQNPRHKITKRGQNVTFRCDPISEHNRLYWYRQTLGQGPEFLTYFQNEAQLEKSRLLSDRFSAERPKGSFSTLEIQRTEQGDSAMYLCASSLAGQDSSYGYTFGSGTRLTVV.

This clonotype has a handful of counts. The chain recombines TRBV6-1 with TRBJ2-7; 14 bases agree with TRBD2. This CDR3 comprises 18 residues. J lost 5 bases, V lost 5 bases, and 14 bases had no gene match. The V gene's germline CDR1 is MNHNS and CDR2 SASEGT. CDR3 bases: TGTGCCAGCAGTCCATTCCCGGGACTAGCGGGAGCCTCGAACGAGCAGTACTTC. Residues: CASSPFPGLAGASNEQYF.

This chain joins TRBV20-1 and TRBJ1-1, with D unresolved. The CDR3 consists of 17 residues. V shed 2 bases and J shed 1 base, with 20 bases lying between them. Germline V CDR1 and CDR2: DFQATT, SNEGSKA (reference sequence). The CDR3 loop reads CSARKARKIGTNTEAFF. The CDR3 bases are TGCAGTGCTAGAAAGGCGCGGAAGATAGGCACGAACACTGAAGCTTTCTTT.

V and J are TRBV7-3 and TRBJ1-3; no reliable D call. CDR3 length: 16 amino acids. Germline loops: CDR1 SGHTA, CDR2 FQGTGA. Between the trimmed V and J ends, which lost 7 bases and 0 bases, there was a span of 16 bases. The CDR3 sequence: CASTALLQNSGNTIYF. The DNA of the CDR3 is TGTGCCAGCACAGCACTGCTCCAAAACTCTGGAAACACCATATATTTT.

The sample holds a few counts of this clonotype. The rearrangement joins TRBV10-3 to TRBJ1-5; 7 bases fit TRBD1. The ends lost 8 bases at V and 4 bases at J; junction bases unmatched: 2. Germline V gives CDR1 ENHRY, CDR2 SYGVKD. This CDR3 is built from 12 residues. CDR3 in amino acids: CAIGQANQPQHF. CDR3 nucleotide sequence: TGTGCCATCGGACAGGCTAATCAGCCCCAGCATTTT.

This clonotype has only a few counts. CDR3 protein: CSVGGDTQYF. Here the CDR3 DNA reads TGCAGCGTTGGGGGAGATACGCAGTATTTT. The chain combines TRBV29-1 with TRBJ2-3; D not certain. This CDR3 spans 10 amino acids. Trimming cost V 4 bases and J 5 bases, with 4 bases left between them. The germline V gene has CDR1 SQVTM and CDR2 ANQGSEA.

The chain links TRBV5-1 to TRBJ2-5; 9 bases are shared with TRBD2. The CDR3 loop spans 17 amino acids. With 0 bases clipped from V and 1 base from J, the junction kept 7 bases outside the gene matches. The germline gives CDR1 SGHRS, CDR2 YFSETQ. In DNA, the CDR3 is TGCGCCAGCAGCTTGGGACTAGCGGCTTACACCCAAGAGACCCAGTACTTC. Its translation is CASSLGLAAYTQETQYF. Variable domain in full (rest from reference TRBV5-1 and TRBJ2-5): KAGVTQTPRYLIKTRGQQVTLSCSPISGHRSVSWYQQTPGQGLQFLFEYFSETQRNKGNFPGRFSGRQFSNSRSEMNVSTLELGDSALYLCASSLGLAAYTQETQYFGPGTRLLVL.